These 20 T cell receptor beta chains were all obtained from the same sample, sequenced in a study of T cell repertoires in cytomegalovirus infection. One entry per CDR3 protein, called by TCRdb with MiXCR from the reads. The profile shows about half a million distinct CDR3 sequences, roughly a third of them singletons. The antigens these receptors bind are not known. The input for sequencing was cultured PBMCs, taken from culture after CMV antigen stimulation. These receptors all stem from a human donor in good health (CMV status not recorded). Some clones in this sample may be carry-over from other donors' samples.

The chain combines TRBV7-4 with TRBJ2-2; the D is unclear. The CDR3 covers 15 residues. V was shortened by 5 bases and J by 3 bases, with 13 bases between the two germline ends. The germline CDR1 and CDR2 sequences are SGHVT and SQSDAQ. Written as DNA, the CDR3 is TGTGCCAGCAGCGCCCCGAACGGTTACACCGGGGAGCTGTTTTTT. Encoded protein: CASSAPNGYTGELFF.

The table lists this clonotype with a few counts. V gene TRBV12-3 or TRBV12-4 combines with J gene TRBJ1-1; TRBD1 agrees at 10 bases. The CDR3 sequence is 17 residues long. Trimming removed 1 base from V and 3 bases from J; junction bases left unmatched: 8. The CDR3 DNA reads TGTGCCAGCAGTTTAGGGGCCGACAGGGGGCTGCACACTGAAGCTTTCTTT. Its protein is CASSLGADRGLHTEAFF.

The J gene is TRBJ1-3, the V gene TRBV7-9; D might be TRBD1 (5 bases). Germline V CDR1 and CDR2: SEHNR, FQNEAQ (reference sequence). The CDR3 has 15 amino acids. Trimming removed 4 bases from V and 4 bases from J, with 14 bases in between. The CDR3 loop reads CASSSPLSGGNTIYF. The CDR3 DNA reads as TGTGCCAGCAGCTCACCCCTTTCAGGGGGAAACACCATATATTTT.

The chain links TRBV6-6 to TRBJ1-5; 7 bases line up with TRBD1. The length of the CDR3 is 13 residues. J lost 0 bases, V lost 8 bases, and 1 base had no gene match. From germline, CDR1 is MNHNY and CDR2 SVGAGI (reference sequence). The CDR3: CASDRDSNQPQHF. For the CDR3, the DNA is TGTGCCAGCGACAGGGATAGCAATCAGCCCCAGCATTTT.

This rearrangement joins TRBV19 to TRBJ1-3; possible D gene TRBD1, 5 bases. Between the trimmed V and J ends, which lost 8 bases and 7 bases, there was a span of 21 bases. The germline gives CDR1 LNHDA, CDR2 SQIVND (reference sequence). The CDR3 spans 15 residues. CDR3 sequence (DNA): TGTGCCAGTTTGGAAGCCCGGGACTCCAGGAACACCATATATTTT. The encoded protein is CASLEARDSRNTIYF. Complete variable domain (other parts from reference TRBV19 and TRBJ1-3): DGGITQSPKYLFRKEGQNVTLSCEQNLNHDAMYWYRQDPGQGLRLIYYSQIVNDFQKGDIAEGYSVSREKKESFPLTVTSAQKNPTAFYLCASLEARDSRNTIYFGEGSWLTVV.

CDR3 loop: CASTTSGSYNEQFF. In DNA form, the CDR3 reads TGTGCCAGCACGACTAGCGGGTCCTACAATGAGCAGTTCTTC. This chain connects TRBV7-9 to TRBJ2-1, with 10 bases lining up with TRBD2. V lost 7 bases to trimming and J lost 1 base; unmatched junction nucleotides: 1. The CDR3 totals 14 residues. Germline V gives CDR1 SEHNR, CDR2 FQNEAQ (reference sequence).

This clonotype was detected a few times. The chain links TRBV7-2 to TRBJ2-7; TRBD1 matches 9 bases. Germline V gene data show CDR1 as SGHTA and CDR2 as FQGNSA. V trimming: 1 base; J trimming: 1 base; junction bases outside the gene matches: 2. The CDR3 has 15 residues. The CDR3 nucleotides read TGTGCCAGCAGCTTAGGTGGGACAGGGTCCTACGAGCAGTACGTC. This codes for CASSLGGTGSYEQYV.

V and J are TRBV18 and TRBJ2-2; D remains ambiguous. CDR1 and CDR2 from the germline V gene are KGHSH and LQKENI. With 0 bases removed from V and 4 bases from J, the gap between germline ends came to 9 bases. There are 15 residues in the CDR3. The CDR3 coding sequence is TGTGCCAGCTCACCACCATCCAGGCTCACCGGGGAGCTGTTTTTT. Its protein is CASSPPSRLTGELFF.

This CDR3 reads CASSLEGGTATYV. In DNA, the CDR3 is TGTGCCAGCAGCTTAGAAGGGGGGACAGCGACGTACGTC. This sequence joins TRBV11-2 and TRBJ2-7, with D possibly TRBD1 on 7 matching bases. V was pared by 0 bases and J by 12 bases, with 15 bases between. The CDR3 has 13 residues. The germline V gene has CDR1 SGHAT and CDR2 FQNNGV.

The rearrangement joins TRBV11-2 to TRBJ2-1; 10 bases match TRBD2. The V segment lost 1 base and the J segment 8 bases; nucleotides outside the gene matches: 5. CDR1 is SGHAT, CDR2 FQNNGV, per germline. This CDR3 is 15 amino acids long. The CDR3 region is CASSLVSGRVYEQFF. CDR3 DNA: TGTGCCAGCAGCTTAGTAAGCGGGAGGGTCTATGAGCAGTTCTTC.

The chain recombines TRBV12-3 or TRBV12-4 with TRBJ2-7, with TRBD1 matching 7 bases. CDR3 length equals 16 residues. Trimming took 6 bases from V and 2 from J; bases not matched to a gene: 13. The CDR3 nucleotides are TGTGCCAGCAGCGAAGGGGGCGCAGGACCCACCTACGAGCAGTACTTC. Translating gives CASSEGGAGPTYEQYF.

This clonotype was picked up many times. The rearrangement links TRBV7-2 to TRBJ2-1, with TRBD2 matching over 7 bases. In germline, CDR1 is SGHTA, CDR2 FQGNSA. Trimming removed 3 bases from V and 6 bases from J; junction bases left unmatched: 14. The CDR3 runs 17 residues. In DNA, the CDR3 is TGTGCCAGCAGCTTGAGGGCGCGAGGGAGGGAGTCCAATGAGCAGTTCTTC. It yields the protein CASSLRARGRESNEQFF.

V gene TRBV11-2 combines with J gene TRBJ2-1, with D perhaps being TRBD1 or TRBD2 (6 bases each). This CDR3 is 14 amino acids long. The germline CDR1 and CDR2 sequences are SGHAT and FQNNGV. V was clipped by 3 bases and J by 7 bases, with 13 bases between them. The DNA of the CDR3 is TGTGCCAGCAGCTTTGTCGGGGGCCCAAATGAGCAGTTCTTC. It yields the protein CASSFVGGPNEQFF. Full variable domain (missing parts from reference TRBV11-2 and TRBJ2-1): EAGVAQSPRYKIIEKRQSVAFWCNPISGHATLYWYQQILGQGPKLLIQFQNNGVVDDSQLPKDRFSAERLKGVDSTLKIQPAKLEDSAVYLCASSFVGGPNEQFFGPGTRLTVL.

This clonotype occurred a few times. The rearrangement uses TRBV6-5 and TRBJ1-1, with D possibly being TRBD1 (5 bases). CDR1 is MNHEY and CDR2 is SVGAGI in the germline V gene. The CDR3 is made up of 14 amino acids. Trimming cost V 6 bases and J 2 bases, with 13 bases left between them. The CDR3 region is CASSPRGVNTEAFF. In DNA, the CDR3 is TGTGCCAGCAGCCCAAGGGGTGTTAACACTGAAGCTTTCTTT.

This rearrangement joins TRBV12-3 or TRBV12-4 to TRBJ2-2; D unclear. V was cut by 1 base and J by 8 bases, with 8 bases left in between. There are 13 residues in the CDR3. CDR3 DNA: TGTGCCAGCAGTTTAGATCCAAGGGGGGAGCTGTTTTTT. Protein sequence: CASSLDPRGELFF.

This sequence joins TRBV11-3 and TRBJ2-7; D not resolved. The CDR3 loop spans 13 amino acids. Trimming took off 4 bases at V and 3 bases at J, with 10 bases between the two ends. The germline V gene has CDR1 SGHNT and CDR2 YENEEA. Here the CDR3 DNA reads TGTGCCAGCAGCTACGACCTCGGCTACGAGCAGTACGTC. Amino acid sequence: CASSYDLGYEQYV.

Regarding this clonotype: The junction departs from germline at one end; a sequencing error may be responsible. CDR3 amino acids: CSVQTGNAGELFF. CDR3 bases: TGCAGCGTACAAACAGGGAACGCCGGGGAGCTGTTTTTT. V and J are TRBV29-1 and TRBJ2-2; tentative D call: TRBD1 (6 bases). The CDR3 length is 13 residues. Germline V gives CDR1 SQVTM, CDR2 ANQGSEA.

This rearrangement joins TRBV12-3 or TRBV12-4 to TRBJ2-1; maybe TRBD2 (5 bases). The germline V and J ends were trimmed by 5 bases and 0 bases, with 14 bases remaining between them. This CDR3 contains 16 residues. CDR3 in DNA: TGTGCCAGCAGTCGGCGACTATCAAGCTCCTACAATGAGCAGTTCTTC. Its translation is CASSRRLSSSYNEQFF.

The V call is TRBV19, the J call TRBJ2-6, with 8 bases matching TRBD1. The V gene end was trimmed by 9 bases and the J gene end by 0 bases; junction bases not matched to a gene: 4. The CDR3 runs to 15 residues. CDR1 LNHDA and CDR2 SQIVND come from the germline V gene (reference sequence). This chain's CDR3 is CASWTGPSGANVLTF. CDR3 nucleotides: TGTGCCAGCTGGACAGGGCCCTCTGGGGCCAACGTCCTGACTTTC.

Ten or more counts support this clonotype. This chain links TRBV7-2 with TRBJ2-3; tentative D call: TRBD1 (5 bases). This CDR3 region has 15 residues. Looked up from germline, CDR1 is SGHTA and CDR2 is FQGNSA. Trimming cost V 1 base and J 1 base, with 9 bases left between them. The DNA of the CDR3 is TGTGCCAGCAGCTTAGGACTCAGGGGCACAGATACGCAGTATTTT. Protein: CASSLGLRGTDTQYF.